The 27 T cell receptor beta chains below were found in one sample sequenced in a study of blood T cell repertoires in COVID-19. TCRdb keeps only in-frame clones here, not all; method: immunoSEQ multiplex PCR. The sample consists of about 220,000 clones, roughly 84% of them appearing once. The sequenced sample was peripheral blood. The receptors stem from a woman of 80 years or more with acute or convalescent COVID-19.

The CDR3 loop is CASREVAYEQYF. DNA for the CDR3: TGTGCCAGCAGGGAGGTCGCCTACGAGCAGTACTTC. This rearrangement joins TRBV6-5 to TRBJ2-7; a possible D gene is TRBD2 (5 bases). Trimming removed 6 bases at V and 2 bases at J, with 8 bases between. This CDR3 has 12 amino acids. In germline, CDR1 is MNHEY, CDR2 SVGAGI.

The chain combines TRBV9 with TRBJ2-3; weak D call: TRBD2 (5 bases). Between the trimmed V and J ends, which lost 0 bases and 3 bases, there was a span of 11 bases. This CDR3 spans 15 amino acids. Germline V CDR1 and CDR2: SGDLS, YYNGEE. Here the CDR3 DNA reads TGTGCCAGCAGCGTAGCAGAGGGCTCAACAGATACGCAGTATTTT. It specifies CASSVAEGSTDTQYF.

The chain links TRBV18 to TRBJ2-3; 8 positions agree with TRBD2. Per germline, CDR1 KGHSH and CDR2 LQKENI. The trim removed 0 bases at V and 2 bases at J, leaving 4 bases unmatched. The CDR3 sequence is 16 residues long. CDR3 in DNA: TGTGCCAGCTCACCACCTACGGGGGGGACCACAGATACGCAGTATTTT. Protein: CASSPPTGGTTDTQYF.

The V gene is TRBV3-1 (or the pseudogene TRBV3-2), the J gene TRBJ1-1; D possibly corresponds to TRBD1 (5 bases). Between the trimmed V and J ends, which lost 4 bases and 6 bases, there was a span of 12 bases. This CDR3 is built from 13 residues. The germline gives CDR1 LGHDT, CDR2 YNNKEL (reference sequence). The DNA for the CDR3 is TGTGCCAGCAGCCTCCAGGGTCTCCCTGAAGCTTTCTTT. Protein sequence: CASSLQGLPEAFF.

This clone was picked up one time. The CDR3 region has the DNA TGTGCCAGCAGTTTTGGGGGGGAGACCCAGTACTTC. Amino acids: CASSFGGETQYF. The chain links TRBV12-3 or TRBV12-4 to TRBJ2-5; the D gene is possibly TRBD2 (6 bases). CDR3 length: 12 amino acids. V lost 3 bases and J lost 5, with 7 bases in between.

CDR3: CASSTGVGGYTF. The CDR3 DNA sequence: TGTGCCAGCAGTACAGGGGTGGGCGGCTACACCTTC. The J gene is TRBJ1-2, the V gene TRBV27, with 7 bases that match TRBD1. V was clipped by 5 bases and J by 8 bases; unmatched bases: 5. This CDR3 spans 12 amino acids. The V gene's germline CDR1 is MNHEY and CDR2 SMNVEV (reference sequence).

Comments on this clone: Other DNA sequences in this specimen translate into the identical CDR3. The rearrangement links TRBV27 to TRBJ1-5; no clear D gene. The CDR3 extends over 13 amino acids. Trimming pared 3 bases from V and 4 bases from J, leaving 7 bases between. From germline, CDR1 is MNHEY and CDR2 SMNVEV (reference sequence). The DNA of the CDR3 is TGTGCCAGCAGTTTCTACGGTAATCAGCCCCAGCATTTT. It specifies CASSFYGNQPQHF.

J is TRBJ1-5 and V is TRBV19; the D is unclear. The V gene's germline CDR1 is LNHDA and CDR2 SQIVND (reference sequence). CDR3 length equals 15 residues. V was cut by 3 bases and J by 4 bases, with 13 bases left in between. The CDR3 region is CASSIRGLTNQPQHF. The CDR3 nucleotides are TGTGCCAGTAGTATCCGAGGGTTAACAAATCAGCCCCAGCATTTT.

The chain carries TRBV5-1 and TRBJ2-2; TRBD1 matches at 7 bases. V lost 3 bases to trimming and J lost 0 bases; unmatched junction nucleotides: 2. Looked up from germline, CDR1 is SGHRS and CDR2 is YFSETQ. The CDR3 has 15 residues. CDR3 bases: TGCGCCAGCAGCTGGGACAGCCCGAACACCGGGGAGCTGTTTTTT. It translates to CASSWDSPNTGELFF.

This clone has a single count. The chain recombines TRBV5-5 with TRBJ2-6; 9 bases match TRBD1. The germline gives CDR1 SGHKS, CDR2 YYEKEE (reference sequence). The CDR3 runs to 17 residues. Trimming took 0 bases from V and 0 from J; bases not matched to a gene: 1. Here the CDR3 DNA reads TGTGCCAGCAGCTTGGTGGGACAGGGCTCTGGGGCCAACGTCCTGACTTTC. Translating gives CASSLVGQGSGANVLTF. The entire variable domain, with the rest obtained from reference TRBV5-5 and TRBJ2-6, is as follows: DAGVTQSPTHLIKTRGQQVTLRCSPISGHKSVSWYQQVLGQGPQFIFQYYEKEERGRGNFPDRFSARQFPNYSSELNVNALLLGDSALYLCASSLVGQGSGANVLTFGAGSRLTVL.

The chain employs TRBV7-2 and TRBJ2-3; a possible D gene is TRBD1 (6 bases). The CDR3 runs to 16 residues. Trimming took 5 bases from V and 2 from J, leaving 17 bases between them. Germline CDR1 is SGHTA and CDR2 is FQGNSA. The DNA for the CDR3 is TGTGCCAGCAGCCTACAATCCCCAGGGGACACAGATACGCAGTATTTT. It is translated as CASSLQSPGDTDTQYF.

V and J are TRBV4-1 and TRBJ1-1; D remains ambiguous. This CDR3 spans 15 amino acids. With 1 base removed from V and 1 base from J, the gap between germline ends came to 10 bases. Germline-derived CDR1 and CDR2 are MGHRA and YSYEKL. The CDR3, as DNA: TGCGCCAGCAGCCAAGGATACTCCCGGAACACTGAAGCTTTCTTT. Its protein product is CASSQGYSRNTEAFF.

This sequence joins TRBV19 and TRBJ1-5; 8 nucleotides line up with TRBD1. This CDR3 contains 15 residues. Germline trimming cut 7 bases from V and 4 bases from J; bases unmatched to any gene: 9. Germline assignment: CDR1 LNHDA and CDR2 SQIVND (reference sequence). Here the CDR3 DNA reads TGTGCCAGTAAGGAGGTGCAGGGGGCTAATCAGCCCCAGCATTTT. Encoded protein: CASKEVQGANQPQHF.

The chain joins TRBV7-2 to TRBJ1-6; D is perhaps TRBD1 (5 bases). Trimming left V 5 bases short and J 13 bases short, with 21 bases between. This CDR3 has 15 residues. CDR1 is SGHTA and CDR2 is FQGNSA in the germline V gene. The CDR3 region has the DNA TGTGCCAGCAGCCCCCTTGCGACGGGGGACTCCCCCCTCCACTTT. Protein: CASSPLATGDSPLHF.

The chain couples TRBV11-2 to TRBJ1-4, with D possibly being TRBD1 (6 bases). The CDR3 covers 14 residues. Per germline, CDR1 SGHAT and CDR2 FQNNGV. V shed 1 base and J shed 8 bases, with 11 bases lying between them. The CDR3 here is CASSLGGGGEKLFF. As DNA, the CDR3 is TGTGCCAGCAGCTTAGGAGGGGGTGGCGAAAAACTGTTTTTT.

This chain links TRBV7-9 with TRBJ2-7; D is perhaps TRBD1 (5 bases). In germline, CDR1 is SEHNR, CDR2 FQNEAQ (reference sequence). CDR3 length: 14 amino acids. The V gene lost 1 base and the J gene lost 2 bases, with 9 bases spanning the gap. CDR3 protein: CASSLGQKTYEQYF. Here the CDR3 DNA reads TGTGCCAGCAGCTTAGGACAGAAAACCTACGAGCAGTACTTC. Filled out from reference TRBV7-9 and TRBJ2-7, the complete variable domain reads DTGVSQNPRHKITKRGQNVTFRCDPISEHNRLYWYRQTLGQGPEFLTYFQNEAQLEKSRLLSDRFSAERPKGSFSTLEIQRTEQGDSAMYLCASSLGQKTYEQYFGPGTRLTVT.

The V and J genes are TRBV5-1 and TRBJ2-1, with 7 bases that match TRBD1. Trimming took 3 bases from V and 4 from J; bases not matched to a gene: 4. This CDR3 is 14 amino acids long. In germline, CDR1 is SGHRS, CDR2 YFSETQ. DNA of the CDR3: TGCGCCAGCAGCTCTCAGGGGGAGTACAATGAGCAGTTCTTC. It specifies CASSSQGEYNEQFF.

The chain links TRBV7-8 to TRBJ1-2; the D is unclear. CDR1 is SGHVS, CDR2 FQNEAQ, per germline. V dropped 5 bases and J dropped 1 base, with 8 bases sitting between them. The CDR3 is made up of 13 amino acids. The CDR3 DNA reads as TGTGCCAGCAGCGGGCAGTATAACTATGGCTACACCTTC. It encodes CASSGQYNYGYTF. The complete variable domain, with remaining parts taken from reference TRBV7-8 and TRBJ1-2, reads GAGVSQSPRYKVAKRGQDVALRCDPISGHVSLFWYQQALGQGPEFLTYFQNEAQLDKSGLPSDRFFAERPEGSVSTLKIQRTQQEDSAVYLCASSGQYNYGYTFGSGTRLTVV.

As DNA, the CDR3 is TGTGCCAGTAGTACGACAGGGATTAGCAATCAGCCCCAGCATTTT. Translation: CASSTTGISNQPQHF. This rearrangement joins TRBV19 to TRBJ1-5; the match to TRBD1 covers 7 bases. Germline V lookup: CDR1 LNHDA, CDR2 SQIVND (reference sequence). The CDR3 runs to 15 residues. With V trimmed by 4 bases and J by 0 bases, 3 bases remained unmatched.

V and J are TRBV2 and TRBJ2-3; 8 nucleotides align to TRBD2. J lost 13 bases, V lost 8 bases, and 5 bases had no gene match. The V gene's germline CDR1 is SNHLY and CDR2 FYNNEI. This CDR3 contains 10 residues. The CDR3 region has the DNA TGTGCCAGCCGGGGGGGAGCGGAGTATTTT. Translating gives CASRGGAEYF.

The chain couples TRBV6-2 or TRBV6-3 to TRBJ1-2; D call uncertain. V dropped 0 bases and J dropped 3 bases, with 8 bases sitting between them. This CDR3 region has 14 residues. The germline gives CDR1 MNHEY, CDR2 SVGEGT. CDR3 DNA: TGTGCCAGCAGTTACTCTTCCAGATACTATGGCTACACCTTC. This sequence encodes CASSYSSRYYGYTF.

The chain recombines TRBV19 with TRBJ1-3; D remains unclear. Germline V gives CDR1 LNHDA, CDR2 SQIVND (reference sequence). This CDR3 contains 15 residues. V lost 3 bases to trimming and J lost 1 base, with 10 bases between them. CDR3 sequence reads: CASSILAASGNTIYF. The DNA for the CDR3 is TGTGCCAGTAGTATTCTGGCAGCGTCTGGAAACACCATATATTTT. The entire variable domain, with the rest obtained from reference TRBV19 and TRBJ1-3, is as follows: DGGITQSPKYLFRKEGQNVTLSCEQNLNHDAMYWYRQDPGQGLRLIYYSQIVNDFQKGDIAEGYSVSREKKESFPLTVTSAQKNPTAFYLCASSILAASGNTIYFGEGSWLTVV.

J is TRBJ2-1 and V is TRBV27, with 8 bases aligning to TRBD2. Looked up from germline, CDR1 is MNHEY and CDR2 is SMNVEV (reference sequence). The CDR3 consists of 15 residues. The junction had 2 bases not matched to a gene; V was cut back by 2 bases and J by 2 bases. This CDR3 is CASSLAGGTYNEQFF. For the CDR3, the DNA is TGTGCCAGCAGTTTAGCGGGGGGAACCTACAATGAGCAGTTCTTC.

This chain joins TRBV7-3 and TRBJ1-2; D might be TRBD1 (5 bases). CDR1 and CDR2 from the germline V gene are SGHTA and FQGTGA. V was clipped by 0 bases and J by 6 bases, with 11 bases between them. The CDR3 is made up of 14 amino acids. The CDR3 region has the DNA TGTGCCAGCAGCTTAACGTCAGGGAATGATGGCTACACCTTC. It translates to CASSLTSGNDGYTF.

V and J are TRBV9 and TRBJ1-1; D is ambiguous. The germline V and J ends were trimmed by 0 bases and 1 base, with 10 bases remaining between them. The CDR3 has 15 residues. The V gene's germline CDR1 is SGDLS and CDR2 YYNGEE. CDR3 sequence reads: CASSVGAVRNTEAFF. CDR3 nucleotides: TGTGCCAGCAGCGTAGGGGCAGTAAGGAACACTGAAGCTTTCTTT.

The V call is TRBV21-1, the J call TRBJ1-1; the D call of TRBD1 is as the table states it, not checked on the DNA. TRBV21-1 is recorded as a pseudogene. There are 15 residues in the CDR3. The CDR3 DNA reads as TGTGCCACCAGATACCCGACAGGAAAGAACACTGAAGCTTTCTTT. Translation gives CATRYPTGKNTEAFF.

With regard to this clone: Other DNA sequences within the sample encode an identical CDR3. The V gene is TRBV27, the J gene TRBJ1-2; 8 bases map to TRBD1. Germline V gene data show CDR1 as MNHEY and CDR2 as SMNVEV (reference sequence). V trimming: 3 bases; J trimming: 5 bases; junction bases outside the gene matches: 2. The CDR3 has 13 residues. The CDR3 here is CASSLTGAYGYTF. The CDR3 coding sequence is TGTGCCAGCAGTTTGACAGGGGCTTATGGCTACACCTTC.